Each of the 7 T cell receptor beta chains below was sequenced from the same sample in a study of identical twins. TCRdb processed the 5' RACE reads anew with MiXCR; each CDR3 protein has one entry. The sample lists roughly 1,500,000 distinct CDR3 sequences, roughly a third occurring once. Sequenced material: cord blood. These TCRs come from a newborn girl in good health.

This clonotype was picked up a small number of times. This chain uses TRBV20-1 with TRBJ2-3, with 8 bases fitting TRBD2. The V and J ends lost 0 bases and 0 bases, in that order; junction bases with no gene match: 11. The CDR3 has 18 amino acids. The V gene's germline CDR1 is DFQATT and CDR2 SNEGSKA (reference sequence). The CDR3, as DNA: TGCAGTGCTAGAGATGAATGGAGGACTAGCCCCAGCACAGATACGCAGTATTTT. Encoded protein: CSARDEWRTSPSTDTQYF.

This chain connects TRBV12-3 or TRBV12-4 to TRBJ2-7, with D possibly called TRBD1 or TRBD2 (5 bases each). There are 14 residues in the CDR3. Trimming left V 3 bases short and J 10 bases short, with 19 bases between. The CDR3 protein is CASSFRRGWEIQYF. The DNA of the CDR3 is TGTGCCAGCAGTTTTCGAAGGGGCTGGGAGATCCAGTACTTC.

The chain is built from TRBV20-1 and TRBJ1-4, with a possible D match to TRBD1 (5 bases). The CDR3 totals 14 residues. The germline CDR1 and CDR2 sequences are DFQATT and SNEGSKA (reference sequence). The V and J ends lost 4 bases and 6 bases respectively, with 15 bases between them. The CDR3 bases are TGCAGTGCTAAAGGGGCCCCGCGGTATGAAAAACTGTTTTTT. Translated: CSAKGAPRYEKLFF.

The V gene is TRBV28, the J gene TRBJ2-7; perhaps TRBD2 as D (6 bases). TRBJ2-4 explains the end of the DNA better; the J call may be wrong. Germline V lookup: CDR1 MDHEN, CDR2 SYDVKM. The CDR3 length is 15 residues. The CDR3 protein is CASSLFGGRRNIQYF. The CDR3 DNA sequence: TGTGCCAGCAGTTTATTCGGAGGGAGGAGAAACATTCAGTACTTC.

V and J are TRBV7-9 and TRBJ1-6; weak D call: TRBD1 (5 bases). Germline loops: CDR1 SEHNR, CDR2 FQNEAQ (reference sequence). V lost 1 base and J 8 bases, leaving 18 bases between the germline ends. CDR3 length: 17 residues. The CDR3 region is CASSLGPRRVDHSPLHF. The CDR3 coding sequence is TGTGCCAGCAGCTTAGGCCCCCGCAGGGTGGACCATTCACCCCTCCACTTT.

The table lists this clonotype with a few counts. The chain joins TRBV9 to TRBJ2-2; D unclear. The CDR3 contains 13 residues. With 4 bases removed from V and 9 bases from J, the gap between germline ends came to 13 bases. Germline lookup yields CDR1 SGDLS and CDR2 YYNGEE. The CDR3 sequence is CASSPSGPRELFF. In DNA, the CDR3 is TGTGCCAGCAGCCCCAGTGGCCCTCGGGAGCTGTTTTTT.

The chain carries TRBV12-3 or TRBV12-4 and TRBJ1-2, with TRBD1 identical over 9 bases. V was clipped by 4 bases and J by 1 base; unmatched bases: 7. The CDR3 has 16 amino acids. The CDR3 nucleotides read TGTGCCAGCAGTTGGGACAGGGAGGGCTTTAACTATGGCTACACCTTC. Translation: CASSWDREGFNYGYTF.